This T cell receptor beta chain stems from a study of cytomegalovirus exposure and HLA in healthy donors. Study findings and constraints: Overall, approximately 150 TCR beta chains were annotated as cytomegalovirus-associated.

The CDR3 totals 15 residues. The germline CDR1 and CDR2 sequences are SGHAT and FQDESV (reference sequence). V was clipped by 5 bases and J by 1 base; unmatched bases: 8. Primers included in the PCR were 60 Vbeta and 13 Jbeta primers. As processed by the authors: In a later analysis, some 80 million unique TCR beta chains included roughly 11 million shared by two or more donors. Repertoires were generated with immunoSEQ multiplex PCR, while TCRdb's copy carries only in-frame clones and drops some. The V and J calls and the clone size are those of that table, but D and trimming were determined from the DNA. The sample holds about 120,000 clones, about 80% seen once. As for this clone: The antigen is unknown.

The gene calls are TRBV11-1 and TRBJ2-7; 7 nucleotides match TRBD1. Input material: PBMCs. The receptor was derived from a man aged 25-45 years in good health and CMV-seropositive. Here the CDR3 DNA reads TGTGCCAGCAGCCCCAGGGGGAGTTCGTCCTACGAGCAGTACTTC. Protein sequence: CASSPRGSSSYEQYF.